The sequence of this T cell receptor beta chain was determined in a study of CD4 T cells in relation to SARS-CoV-2 and coronaviruses. Profiled with immunoSEQ multiplex PCR; TCRdb holds only in-frame clones, not every one. The table includes more than 35,000 clones, more than 60% detected once. Whole-study findings and limits: The assay detects memory recall responses, not culture-primed primary responses.

This clone was counted only a few times. Antigen: not known. Roughly 100,000 naive or memory CD4+ cells were cultured with CEF peptides for nine to ten days. The sequenced sample consisted of memory CD4+ T cells from PBMCs, cultured in vitro. The TCR originated in an adult with COVID-19.

CDR3 region: CAWLEGYGYTF. The CDR3 DNA follows: TGTGCCTGGTTGGAAGGCTATGGCTACACCTTC. V gene TRBV30 combines with J gene TRBJ1-2; the D is unclear. CDR3 size: 11 residues. Germline CDR1 is GTSNPN and CDR2 is SVGIG (reference sequence). Trimming left V 5 bases short and J 4 bases short, with 8 bases between. The whole variable domain, remainder taken from reference TRBV30 and TRBJ1-2, is SQTIHQWPATLVQPVGSPLSLECTVEGTSNPNLYWYRQAAGRGLQLLFYSVGIGQISSEVPQNLSASRPQDRQFILSSKKLLLSDSGFYLCAWLEGYGYTFGSGTRLTVV.